This is a list of T cell receptor beta chains from one sample in a study of cytotoxic CD8 clonotypes in ibrutinib-treated CLL. TCRdb keeps only in-frame clones here, not all; method: immunoSEQ multiplex PCR. This table has more than 45,000 clones, roughly 85% appearing once. Sample: PBMCs, taken after 24 months of ibrutinib treatment. The receptor set was obtained from a human donor with chronic lymphocytic leukemia. Both conserved end residues are part of each CDR3. A D gene is named only where the DNA matches it firmly.

TRBV5-1	TRBJ2-3	TRBD2	CASSSGLAGGLSSSTDTQYF
TRBV4-2	TRBJ2-1	TRBD2	CASSQVEREASYNEQFF
TRBV7-9	TRBJ2-1	.	CASSLGQGSYNEQFF
TRBV5-5	TRBJ1-1	.	CASSLGARGTEAFF
TRBV18	TRBJ2-3	.	CASSPIGDTQYF
TRBV10-2	TRBJ1-3	.	CASSESRGSSGNTIYF
TRBV7-3	TRBJ2-1	TRBD1	CASSLSSGGFYNEQFF
TRBV5-4	TRBJ2-3	.	CASSLGGNLGTDTQYF
TRBV19	TRBJ1-2	TRBD1	CASSESTGGFYGYTF
TRBV5-8	TRBJ2-7	TRBD2	CASSTTSGSIFEQYF
TRBV4-1	TRBJ1-1	.	CASSQIQTVGDTEAFF
TRBV19	TRBJ1-5	TRBD1	CASSTNRGNGNQPQHF
TRBV19	TRBJ2-7	.	CASSRTDAYEQYF
TRBV27	TRBJ2-3	.	CASSEGPLTDTQYF
TRBV29-1	TRBJ1-1	.	CSVTDPVNTEAFF
TRBV27	TRBJ2-1	TRBD2	CASTTRLAGGIYNEQFF
TRBV28	TRBJ1-1	.	CASRPPVNTEAFF
TRBV30	TRBJ1-2	.	CAWSGQGGYGYTF
TRBV5-1	TRBJ1-2	.	CASRTLPATHGYTF
TRBV7-9	TRBJ2-3	TRBD2	CASSPHQKREQQYF
TRBV6-6	TRBJ2-7	.	CASRPTDSYEQYF
TRBV2	TRBJ2-7	.	CASSSIPGLTGEQYF
TRBV18	TRBJ1-4	.	CASSPVGQEKLFF
TRBV5-6	TRBJ1-4	.	CASSSRQPSNEKLFF
TRBV14	TRBJ2-7	.	CASSQVAVWADEQYF
TRBV9	TRBJ2-2	.	CASSLGEVGELFF
TRBV6-6	TRBJ1-1	.	CASSLRNRQEAFF
TRBV28	TRBJ1-4	TRBD1	CASSLAGQGTSTNEKLFF
TRBV6-6	TRBJ2-7	TRBD1	CASSQGAYEQYF
TRBV21-1	TRBJ1-1	.	CASRYLDTEAFF